This T cell receptor (beta chain) originates from a study of blood T cell repertoires in COVID-19. Study overall: Acute-phase and convalescent COVID-19 samples originated in the United States, Italy and Spain. Nucleic acid was either cDNA or gDNA, and it came from T cells, B-cell-depleted T cells, or PBMCs.

Source study methods: Estimated nucleated cell counts came from reference gene primer amplification. The protocol was immunoSEQ multiplex PCR, while the TCRdb copy is restricted to in-frame clones and leaves out a portion. D and trimming come from the DNA, and the V and J calls and clone size come from that table. This sample has more than 150,000 clones, with about nine tenths found just once. Cohort 3 recovery required two negative PCRs, clearance, or symptom resolution. CDR3 size: 16 residues. The sequence derives from a woman aged 25 to 39 who had recovered from COVID-19. This chain joins TRBV21-1 and TRBJ1-3. TRBV21-1 is a known pseudogene. Sample: PBMCs or T cells enriched from blood (not recorded which). CDR3 bases: TGTGCCAGCAGCACACTTGCGGGGGACTCTGGAAACACCATATATTTT. Residues: CASSTLAGDSGNTIYF.